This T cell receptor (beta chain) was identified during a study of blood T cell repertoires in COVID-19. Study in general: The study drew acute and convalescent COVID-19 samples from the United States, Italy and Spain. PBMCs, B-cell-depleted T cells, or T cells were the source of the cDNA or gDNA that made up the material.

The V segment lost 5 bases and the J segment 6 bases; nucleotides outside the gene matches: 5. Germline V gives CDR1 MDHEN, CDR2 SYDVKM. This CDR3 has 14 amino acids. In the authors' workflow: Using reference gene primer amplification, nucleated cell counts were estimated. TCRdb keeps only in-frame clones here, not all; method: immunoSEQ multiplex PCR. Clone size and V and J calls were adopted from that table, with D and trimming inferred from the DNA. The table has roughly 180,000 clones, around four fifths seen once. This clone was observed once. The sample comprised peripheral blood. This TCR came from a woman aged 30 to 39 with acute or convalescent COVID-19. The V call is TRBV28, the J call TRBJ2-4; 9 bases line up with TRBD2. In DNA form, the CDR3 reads TGTGCCAGCAGTGGGAGCGGGAGGTTAAACATTCAGTACTTC. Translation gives CASSGSGRLNIQYF.